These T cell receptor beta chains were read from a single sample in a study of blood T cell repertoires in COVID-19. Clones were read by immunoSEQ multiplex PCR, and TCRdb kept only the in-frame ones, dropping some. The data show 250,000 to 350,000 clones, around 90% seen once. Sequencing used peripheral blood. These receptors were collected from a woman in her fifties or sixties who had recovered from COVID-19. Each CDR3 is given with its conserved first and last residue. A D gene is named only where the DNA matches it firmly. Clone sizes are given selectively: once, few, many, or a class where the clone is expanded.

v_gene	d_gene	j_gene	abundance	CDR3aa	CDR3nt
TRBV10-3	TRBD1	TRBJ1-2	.	CAISRDSQGYTF	TGTGCCATCAGTCGGGACAGTCAAGGCTACACCTTC
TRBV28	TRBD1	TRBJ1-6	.	CASRTGGAPYNSPLHF	TGTGCCAGCAGGACAGGGGGCGCCCCCTATAATTCACCCCTCCACTTT
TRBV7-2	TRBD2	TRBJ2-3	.	CASSLLGLAGADTQYF	TGTGCCAGCAGCCTCCTCGGGCTAGCGGGCGCAGATACGCAGTATTTT
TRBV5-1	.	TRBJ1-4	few	CASHPGRQDEKLFF	TGCGCCAGCCACCCGGGCCGACAGGACGAAAAACTGTTTTTT
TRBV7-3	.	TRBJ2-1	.	CASSLIGGPGNEQFF	TGTGCCAGCAGCTTAATCGGAGGGCCTGGCAATGAGCAGTTCTTC
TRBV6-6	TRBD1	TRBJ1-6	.	CASSDLTGGLGSYNSPLHF	TGTGCCAGCAGCGACTTGACAGGGGGCCTCGGCTCCTATAATTCACCCCTCCACTTT
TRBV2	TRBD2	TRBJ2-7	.	CASRGLAGGSAYEQYF	TGTGCCAGCCGGGGACTAGCGGGGGGTAGCGCCTACGAGCAGTACTTC
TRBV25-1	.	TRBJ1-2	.	CASSGGGLGYTF	TGTGCCAGCAGTGGGGGGGGCCTTGGCTACACCTTC
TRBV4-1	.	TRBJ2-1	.	CASSHPPTSRNEQFF	TGCGCCAGCAGCCATCCTCCCACTAGCCGTAATGAGCAGTTCTTC
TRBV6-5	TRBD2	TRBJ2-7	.	CASDRTSGSYEQYF	TGTGCCAGCGACAGGACTAGCGGTTCATACGAGCAGTACTTC